The present T cell receptor (beta chain) was sequenced within a study of T cells in women clearing cervical HPV infection (dated by TCRdb to about 2018). In terms of the full investigation: The cases were 25 to 30 women with histologically confirmed HPV16-related CIN3 or worse, and 2 of those women had invasive cancers. Cases and controls were matched on age within five years and on year of sample collection. Cases had a median age of approximately 35 years compared with roughly 41 for controls, and baseline characteristics showed no significant differences between the groups. As quality controls, five blinded duplicates were added to each group, bringing the total to roughly 60 samples made up of roughly 50 participants and some ten replicates. Controls were around 24 women whose single incident HPV16 infection cleared within 12 months without precancer or cancer developing. In the parent cohort, some 10,000 women aged 18 or older were enrolled in Guanacaste, Costa Rica, during about 1993 to 1994 and were followed for seven years. Because only a few women had HLA typing data, the possibility that HLA type acted as a confounder could not be ruled out. This exploratory proof-of-principle case-control study, nested within the Guanacaste HPV Natural History Study in Costa Rica, compared TCR repertoires among women with different cervical HPV16 outcomes. Among cases, blood sampling occurred a median of about 160 days after lesion detection, with an interquartile range of roughly 85 to 220 days. Blood from cases was collected at the visit where the lesion was first found, while blood from controls was collected once the infection could no longer be detected. Results the study describes overall, beyond this receptor: Significantly higher TCR repertoire richness was observed in CIN3+ cases than in controls across sequencing depths, whereas no difference in evenness was found. Because the number of T cells per sample was unknown, the richness differences could reflect varying T-cell content rather than repertoire biology. Random forest classifiers combining richness and V gene abundances distinguished cases from controls with an estimated AUC of approximately 0.8. Because of the cross-sectional design, the study could not determine whether the associations came before infection or resulted from infection, and neither effector/memory subsets nor HPV-specific T cells were isolated. Lower TRBV6-7 relative abundance was observed in cases than in controls (roughly 0.12% versus 0.15%; Bonferroni P = 0.0008).

The immunoSEQ assay used multiplex PCR to amplify TCR beta CDR3 regions from an average of roughly 1,200 ng of genomic DNA per sample. Primer bias was corrected in the assay by using a complete synthetic TCR repertoire to establish an amplification baseline. The amplicons were sequenced on the Illumina platform. The authors' analysis ran thus. Sequences were error-corrected by clustering with frequency ratios and a modified nearest-neighbor algorithm and were then analyzed in the immunoSEQ Analyzer with IMGT gene definitions. At each rarefaction depth, TCR richness and evenness were averaged across 20 rarefaction repeats, and any sample with fewer sequences than the depth was left out. Relative abundances of V, D and J genes were compared between groups using Wilcoxon rank sum tests, with FDR correction applied. An intraclass correlation of roughly 96% for TCR richness and an average of around 71% across 66 gene segments were obtained from the blinded duplicates. TCRdb retrieved this table from immuneACCESS and kept in-frame rearrangements only. Not all clones are present; in checked studies, unresolved V genes account for under half, and no reason is known for the remainder. Clone size and the V and J calls come from that table; the DNA yielded D and trimming. The record for this sample contains 30,000 to 40,000 clones. In total, the top ten clones hold 1.4% of the sample.

Worth noting for this clone: Its recognized antigen is unknown. The read finishes 3 residues shy of the CDR3 end, and the germline J gene is used to complete it.

Every participant had a single incident cervical HPV16 infection, and women with prevalent HPV16 infections were excluded. Cervical HPV DNA was detected by MY09/MY11 PCR and genotyped by dot-blot hybridization. Approximately 15 mL of heparinized blood were centrifuged, and the buffy coat was aliquoted, frozen at -30°C, then stored at -80°C. QIAGEN kits were used to extract genomic DNA from the buffy coat specimens. Trimming costs V 3 bases and J 0 bases, and their ends lie 4 bases apart. The CDR3 goes from the cysteine to the phenylalanine over 12 residues. Sequencing covers 27 bases of the CDR3, shown here with the frame starting at base 1. The germline V gene encodes CDR1 DFQATT and CDR2 SNEGSKA (reference sequence).

The TCR comes from a woman between 18 and 70 years old with a cervical HPV16 infection that either progressed to CIN3+ or cleared (not recorded which). Sequenced input: blood buffy coat. Recombination linked TRBV20-1 to TRBJ2-3, with the identity of the D gene unclear. The CDR3 protein sequence reads: CSASGSTDTQYF. Partial CDR3 DNA: TGCAGTGCTAGCGGGAGCACAGATACG.